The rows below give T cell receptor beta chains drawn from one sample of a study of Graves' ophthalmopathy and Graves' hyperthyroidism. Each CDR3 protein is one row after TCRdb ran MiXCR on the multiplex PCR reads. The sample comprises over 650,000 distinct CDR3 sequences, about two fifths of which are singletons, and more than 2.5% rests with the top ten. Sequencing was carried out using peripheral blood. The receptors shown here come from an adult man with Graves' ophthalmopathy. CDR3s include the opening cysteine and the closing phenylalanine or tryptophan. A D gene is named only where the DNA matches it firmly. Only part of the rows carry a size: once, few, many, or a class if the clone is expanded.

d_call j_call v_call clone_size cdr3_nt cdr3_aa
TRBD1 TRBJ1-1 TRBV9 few TGTGCCAGCGGGTTCCAGGGGGCGTTGGGCACTGAAGCTTTCTTT CASGFQGALGTEAFF
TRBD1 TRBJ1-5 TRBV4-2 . TGTGCCAGCAGCAAAGACAGGGAGAGTGAGCCCCAGCATTTT CASSKDRESEPQHF
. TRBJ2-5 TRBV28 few TGTGCCAGCACCGACGGACGGAGCGCAAAGGGGACCCAGTACTTC CASTDGRSAKGTQYF
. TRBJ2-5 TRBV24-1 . TGTACCACGGGGTCGGGAGAGACCCAGTACTTC CTTGSGETQYF
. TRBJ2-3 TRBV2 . TGTGCCAGCAGCTTCGCGGCAGGCACAGATACGCAGTATTTT CASSFAAGTDTQYF
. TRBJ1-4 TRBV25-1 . TGTGCCTGGAGCCCTACAGGGTGGAGTAATGAAAAACTGTTTTTT CAWSPTGWSNEKLFF
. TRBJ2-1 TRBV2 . TGTGCCAGCGGGGAGACTAGATTCAATGAGCAGTTCTTC CASGETRFNEQFF
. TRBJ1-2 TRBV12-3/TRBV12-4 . TGTGCCAGCAGCCCCCCAAACAGTCTATCCTATGGCTACACCTTC CASSPPNSLSYGYTF
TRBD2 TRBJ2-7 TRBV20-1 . TGCAGTACAGCTAGCGGGGGCCTCTCCTACGAGCAGTACTTC CSTASGGLSYEQYF
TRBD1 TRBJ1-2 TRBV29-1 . TGCAGCGGGGGACAGCCACCTTATGGCTACACCTTC CSGGQPPYGYTF
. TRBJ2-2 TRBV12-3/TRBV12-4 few TGTGCCAGCAGTTTTATTCCAGGAAACACCGGGGAGCTGTTTTTT CASSFIPGNTGELFF
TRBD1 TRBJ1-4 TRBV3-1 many TGTGCCAGCAGCCAAGATGGAGGGACAGTTTTT CASSQDGGTVF
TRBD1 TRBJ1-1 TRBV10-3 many TGTGCCATCAGTCTACAGGGGGGGAACACTGAAGCTTTCTTT CAISLQGGNTEAFF
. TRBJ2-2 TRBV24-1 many TGTGCCACCAGTGATCCTACCGGGGAGCTGTTTTTT CATSDPTGELFF
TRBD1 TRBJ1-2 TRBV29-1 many TGCAGCGTTAAGACAGGGGCCTATGGCTACACCTTC CSVKTGAYGYTF
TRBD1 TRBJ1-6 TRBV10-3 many TGTGCCATCAGTGGCCCGGGACAGGGGGCGAATAATTCACCCCTCCACTTT CAISGPGQGANNSPLHF
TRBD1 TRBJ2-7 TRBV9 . TGTGCCAGCAGCTTAAGGGGGACAGCCTCCTACGAGCAGTACTTC CASSLRGTASYEQYF
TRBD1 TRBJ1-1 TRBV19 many TGTGCCAGTAGTAGGGGGACAGGAGTGAACACTGAAGCTTTCTTT CASSRGTGVNTEAFF
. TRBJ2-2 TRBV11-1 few TGTGCCAGCAGGGACTACGGGCTCGGGGAGCTGTTTTTT CASRDYGLGELFF
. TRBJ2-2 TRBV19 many TGTGCCAGTATGTCCAGGGACACCGGGGAGCTGTTTTTT CASMSRDTGELFF
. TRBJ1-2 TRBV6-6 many TGTGCCAGCAGTCGCGGGACACCGGACGTCAATGGCTACACCTTC CASSRGTPDVNGYTF
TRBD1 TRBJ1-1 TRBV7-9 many TGTGCCAGCAGCAAAGGGACAGGGGGCACTGAAGCTTTCTTT CASSKGTGGTEAFF
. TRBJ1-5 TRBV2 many TGTGCCAGCAGTCCGAGTATGGGACAGCCCCAGCATTTT CASSPSMGQPQHF